A single sample gave rise to the 5 T cell receptor beta chains below, sequenced in a study of T cell changes during pregnancy in multiple sclerosis. TCRdb's copy holds only in-frame clones and misses some; the assay was immunoSEQ multiplex PCR. Among 27,000 or so clones listed, 88% were seen once. The starting material was CD8+ T cells from peripheral blood mononuclear cells, obtained in the second trimester of pregnancy. These receptors were obtained from a female donor with multiple sclerosis, enrolled in a pregnancy study.

The chain recombines TRBV28 with TRBJ1-2, with D possibly TRBD1 on 5 matching bases. This CDR3 is built from 14 residues. Trimming shortened V by 2 bases and J by 3 bases, and 10 bases separated the two germline ends. Per the germline V gene, CDR1 is MDHEN and CDR2 is SYDVKM. This CDR3 is CASSLEGLYYGYTF. CDR3 bases: TGTGCCAGCAGTTTAGAGGGACTGTACTATGGCTACACCTTC.

This chain links TRBV10-1 with TRBJ1-5; D is unresolved. This CDR3 is 14 amino acids long. Germline values: CDR1 WNHNN, CDR2 SYGVQD (reference sequence). CDR3 in amino acids: CAKHGAYSNQPQHF. The DNA of the CDR3 is TGCGCAAAGCACGGAGCTTATAGCAATCAGCCCCAGCATTTT.

About this clone itself: One end of the junction does not line up with germline, which may come from a read error. The chain joins TRBV6-1 to TRBJ2-1, with D possibly matching TRBD2 (6 bases). Germline V CDR1 and CDR2: MNHNS, SASEGT. The CDR3 sequence is 11 residues long. The CDR3 protein is CASSELTRRIF. The DNA of the CDR3 is TGTGCCAGCAGTGAACTGACTAGACGGATCTTC.

The chain recombines TRBV28 with TRBJ2-5; D perhaps matches TRBD2 (6 bases). From germline, CDR1 is MDHEN and CDR2 SYDVKM. Trimming left V 7 bases short and J 0 bases short, with 9 bases between. CDR3 length: 13 residues. The CDR3 DNA sequence: TGTGCCAGCACGGGCGGGAACCAAGAGACCCAGTACTTC. Its protein product is CASTGGNQETQYF.

The chain carries TRBV6-6 and TRBJ1-2; no clear D. Germline values: CDR1 MNHNY, CDR2 SVGAGI (reference sequence). Between the trimmed V and J ends, which lost 5 bases and 4 bases, there was a span of 17 bases. The CDR3 loop spans 15 amino acids. The CDR3 nucleotides are TGTGCCAGCAGTGAGAGTGGGAGAAAGACCTATGGCTACACCTTC. This encodes CASSESGRKTYGYTF.